Sequencing of this T cell receptor (beta chain) was carried out in a study of shared clonotypes between healthy human individuals. General observations from the study: Clonotypes shared by all four sorted-subset donors had higher generation probabilities than non-shared clonotypes. Richness estimates generally favored naive over memory subsets. For sorted subsets, rarefaction showed incomplete sequencing despite large depth. Sharing across four donors was highest in naive CD4 (roughly 5%) and lowest in memory CD8 (about 0.4%).

A word on this clone: No antigen is known for it.

Sequencing was performed with immunoSEQ multiplex PCR; in TCRdb, only in-frame clones are kept and a portion is missing. This sample has hundreds of thousands of clones; roughly 96% occur once, and the top ten carry roughly 0.1%. Naive CD8 cells lacked CD45RO and underwent positive selection for CCR7, leaving out terminally differentiated effector memory CD45RA+ cells. The CDR3 contains 15 residues. CDR1 and CDR2 (germline): SGDLS, YYNGEE. The V and J ends lost 3 bases and 4 bases, in that order; junction bases with no gene match: 4. V usage is TRBV9 and J usage is TRBJ1-2; 12 bases match TRBD1. The material sequenced was naive CD8+ T cells sorted from blood. The sequence was obtained from a young woman in good health. The CDR3 is CASSAGTGGGYGYTF. In DNA form, the CDR3 reads TGTGCCAGCAGCGCCGGGACAGGGGGCGGCTATGGCTACACCTTC. The full variable domain, in which reference TRBV9 and TRBJ1-2 provide the parts outside the CDR3, is DSGVTQTPKHLITATGQRVTLRCSPRSGDLSVYWYQQSLDQGLQFLIQYYNGEERAKGNILERFSAQQFPDLHSELNLSSLELGDSALYFCASSAGTGGGYGYTFGSGTRLTVV.